These T cell receptor beta chains were read from a single sample in a study of early T cells in non-severe SARS-CoV-2 infection. From the 5' RACE reads, TCRdb called clonotypes with MiXCR, one entry per CDR3 protein. The sample lists approximately 79,000 distinct CDR3 sequences, about 13% occurring once. Input material: whole blood. All receptors derive from an adult who was a healthcare worker with PCR-confirmed SARS-CoV-2 infection or an uninfected control (not recorded which). CDR3s include the opening cysteine and the closing phenylalanine or tryptophan. Each record gives: D gene, clone size, CDR3 length, V gene, J gene, CDR3 DNA, CDR3 protein. D genes are given only for firm matches. Clone size is given for some rows only: seen once, a few or many times, or a class if the clone is expanded.

D gene: .
clone size: .
CDR3 length: 14
V gene: TRBV5-1
J gene: TRBJ1-4
CDR3 DNA: TGCGCCAGCAGCGGGACCCAGGAGGGCGAAAAACTGTTTTTT
CDR3 protein: CASSGTQEGEKLFF

D gene: .
clone size: few
CDR3 length: 15
V gene: TRBV11-2
J gene: TRBJ2-7
CDR3 DNA: TGTGCCAGCAGCTTAGATGGCGGGGCTCCGTACGAGCAGTACTTC
CDR3 protein: CASSLDGGAPYEQYF

D gene: TRBD2
clone size: few
CDR3 length: 14
V gene: TRBV20-1
J gene: TRBJ2-1
CDR3 DNA: TGCAGTGCTAGGCCGGGAGGGGACTACAATGAGCAGTTCTTC
CDR3 protein: CSARPGGDYNEQFF

D gene: .
clone size: few
CDR3 length: 16
V gene: TRBV20-1
J gene: TRBJ2-3
CDR3 DNA: TGCAGTGCCAGTCCCCTCGAATCTCTGGAGACAGATACGCAGTATTTT
CDR3 protein: CSASPLESLETDTQYF

D gene: .
clone size: .
CDR3 length: 14
V gene: TRBV13
J gene: TRBJ2-5
CDR3 DNA: TGTGCCAGCAGCGGGGGGCAGTACCAAGAGACCCAGTACTTC
CDR3 protein: CASSGGQYQETQYF

D gene: TRBD2
clone size: few
CDR3 length: 14
V gene: TRBV12-3/TRBV12-4
J gene: TRBJ2-2
CDR3 DNA: TGTGCCAGCAGTCCTAGGGCGGGGGCCGGGGAGCTGTTTTTT
CDR3 protein: CASSPRAGAGELFF

D gene: TRBD1
clone size: few
CDR3 length: 16
V gene: TRBV4-3
J gene: TRBJ2-1
CDR3 DNA: TGCGCCAGCAGCCAAGATTTAGGACAGGGAAACGATGAGCAGTTCTTC
CDR3 protein: CASSQDLGQGNDEQFF

D gene: .
clone size: medium-sized
CDR3 length: 15
V gene: TRBV2
J gene: TRBJ1-5
CDR3 DNA: TGTGCCAGCACCCTGGGGGGTACGGGCAATCAGCCCCAGCATTTT
CDR3 protein: CASTLGGTGNQPQHF

D gene: .
clone size: .
CDR3 length: 13
V gene: TRBV10-2
J gene: TRBJ2-7
CDR3 DNA: TGCGCCAGCAGCATCTCGACAGTTTACGAGCAGTACTTC
CDR3 protein: CASSISTVYEQYF

D gene: TRBD1
clone size: .
CDR3 length: 14
V gene: TRBV2
J gene: TRBJ2-5
CDR3 DNA: TGTGCCAGCAACCCGGACAGGTACCAAGAGACCCAGTACTTC
CDR3 protein: CASNPDRYQETQYF

D gene: TRBD2
clone size: .
CDR3 length: 12
V gene: TRBV6-6
J gene: TRBJ2-5
CDR3 DNA: TGTGCCAACCCGGGGGGCCAAGAGACCCAGTACTTC
CDR3 protein: CANPGGQETQYF

D gene: .
clone size: few
CDR3 length: 14
V gene: TRBV4-3
J gene: TRBJ1-1
CDR3 DNA: TGCGCCAGCAGCCAAGAATATGGGGGACACCAAGCTTTCTTT
CDR3 protein: CASSQEYGGHQAFF

D gene: TRBD2
clone size: many
CDR3 length: 14
V gene: TRBV2
J gene: TRBJ2-1
CDR3 DNA: TGTGCCGGGAGGTCGGGACTACTGAGTCGTGAGCAGTTCTTC
CDR3 protein: CAGRSGLLSREQFF

D gene: TRBD2
clone size: many
CDR3 length: 14
V gene: TRBV11-3
J gene: TRBJ2-2
CDR3 DNA: TGTGCCAGCAGCAACCCTTGGGAGGGCGGGGAGCTGTTTTTT
CDR3 protein: CASSNPWEGGELFF

D gene: .
clone size: many
CDR3 length: 11
V gene: TRBV20-1
J gene: TRBJ2-1
CDR3 DNA: TGCAGCCCAGCAACAACTAATGAGCAGTTCTTC
CDR3 protein: CSPATTNEQFF

D gene: .
clone size: many
CDR3 length: 14
V gene: TRBV6-2/TRBV6-3
J gene: TRBJ1-2
CDR3 DNA: TGTGCCAGCAGTTACGGGCACCCTAACTATGGCTACACCTTC
CDR3 protein: CASSYGHPNYGYTF

D gene: TRBD2
clone size: many
CDR3 length: 14
V gene: TRBV29-1
J gene: TRBJ2-3
CDR3 DNA: TGCAGCGTTGTGACGGGGGGGCGCACAGATACGCAGTATTTT
CDR3 protein: CSVVTGGRTDTQYF

D gene: .
clone size: .
CDR3 length: 14
V gene: TRBV5-1
J gene: TRBJ1-1
CDR3 DNA: TGCGCCAGCAGCGCTACACAGGCCAACACTGAAGCTTTCTTT
CDR3 protein: CASSATQANTEAFF

D gene: .
clone size: .
CDR3 length: 14
V gene: TRBV20-1
J gene: TRBJ2-7
CDR3 DNA: TGCAGTGCTAGTTTCCAGAAACTATCCTACGAGCAGTACTTC
CDR3 protein: CSASFQKLSYEQYF

D gene: .
clone size: .
CDR3 length: 13
V gene: TRBV30
J gene: TRBJ2-7
CDR3 DNA: TGTGCCTGGAGTTCGGCAGGGCCGAGGGAGCAGTACTTC
CDR3 protein: CAWSSAGPREQYF

D gene: .
clone size: few
CDR3 length: 13
V gene: TRBV15
J gene: TRBJ2-5
CDR3 DNA: TGTGCCACCAGCAGAGATCAGGGAGAGACCCAGTACTTC
CDR3 protein: CATSRDQGETQYF

D gene: TRBD2
clone size: many
CDR3 length: 16
V gene: TRBV11-2
J gene: TRBJ2-5
CDR3 DNA: TGTGCCAGCAGCCCTGCAGCTAGCGGGACGAAAGAGACCCAGTACTTC
CDR3 protein: CASSPAASGTKETQYF

D gene: TRBD1
clone size: many
CDR3 length: 14
V gene: TRBV10-1
J gene: TRBJ2-7
CDR3 DNA: TGCGCCAGCAGAGGGGGCTTTTTGGCCCACGAGCAGTACTTC
CDR3 protein: CASRGGFLAHEQYF

D gene: TRBD1
clone size: many
CDR3 length: 14
V gene: TRBV5-1
J gene: TRBJ2-1
CDR3 DNA: TGCGCCAGCACCCGAAGGGACAGGGAAAGTGAGCAGTTCTTC
CDR3 protein: CASTRRDRESEQFF

D gene: .
clone size: few
CDR3 length: 12
V gene: TRBV7-9
J gene: TRBJ1-6
CDR3 DNA: TGTGCCAGCAGTACGCCGAACTCACCCCTCCACTTT
CDR3 protein: CASSTPNSPLHF

D gene: .
clone size: many
CDR3 length: 13
V gene: TRBV18
J gene: TRBJ1-5
CDR3 DNA: TGTGCCAGCTCACAGGGGCCCAATCAGCCCCAGCATTTT
CDR3 protein: CASSQGPNQPQHF

D gene: .
clone size: .
CDR3 length: 13
V gene: TRBV5-5
J gene: TRBJ2-1
CDR3 DNA: TGTGCCAGCAGCTTGGGGGACTACAATGAGCAGTTCTTC
CDR3 protein: CASSLGDYNEQFF

D gene: TRBD1
clone size: .
CDR3 length: 16
V gene: TRBV30
J gene: TRBJ2-1
CDR3 DNA: TGTGCCTGGACCCGCGCCGGGACAGGGCCCTACAATGAGCAGTTCTTC
CDR3 protein: CAWTRAGTGPYNEQFF

D gene: .
clone size: many
CDR3 length: 15
V gene: TRBV7-8
J gene: TRBJ2-4
CDR3 DNA: TGTGCCAGCAGCTTAGGGGGGCAAGCCAAAAACATTCAGTACTTC
CDR3 protein: CASSLGGQAKNIQYF

D gene: TRBD2
clone size: few
CDR3 length: 14
V gene: TRBV20-1
J gene: TRBJ2-7
CDR3 DNA: TGCAGTGCTGTGACTAGCGGGGGGGCCCGCGAGCAGTACTTC
CDR3 protein: CSAVTSGGAREQYF

D gene: .
clone size: few
CDR3 length: 15
V gene: TRBV7-6
J gene: TRBJ2-5
CDR3 DNA: TGTGCCAGCAGCTTAAATGACTACACCCAAGAGACCCAGTACTTC
CDR3 protein: CASSLNDYTQETQYF

D gene: .
clone size: few
CDR3 length: 15
V gene: TRBV14
J gene: TRBJ2-7
CDR3 DNA: TGTGCCAGCAGCCAAGAGACGGGGACTCACTACGAGCAGTACTTC
CDR3 protein: CASSQETGTHYEQYF

D gene: TRBD1
clone size: few
CDR3 length: 16
V gene: TRBV28
J gene: TRBJ2-1
CDR3 DNA: TGTGCCAGCAGTTCCACGGGACAGGGGCCCTACAATGAGCAGTTCTTC
CDR3 protein: CASSSTGQGPYNEQFF

D gene: TRBD1
clone size: .
CDR3 length: 15
V gene: TRBV12-3/TRBV12-4
J gene: TRBJ1-2
CDR3 DNA: TGTGCCAGCAGTCGGGGGGACAGTACAGGGAGAGGCTACACCTTC
CDR3 protein: CASSRGDSTGRGYTF

D gene: .
clone size: many
CDR3 length: 14
V gene: TRBV5-1
J gene: TRBJ2-3
CDR3 DNA: TGCGCCAGCAGCCCTGGGACCGCGATAGATACGCAGTATTTT
CDR3 protein: CASSPGTAIDTQYF

D gene: .
clone size: .
CDR3 length: 13
V gene: TRBV15
J gene: TRBJ1-1
CDR3 DNA: TGTGCCACCAGCAGAGATAAGGGCACTGAAGCTTTCTTT
CDR3 protein: CATSRDKGTEAFF

D gene: TRBD2
clone size: .
CDR3 length: 16
V gene: TRBV9
J gene: TRBJ2-5
CDR3 DNA: TGTGCCAGCAGCATCAATAGCGGGGGCCCCCAAGAGACCCAGTACTTC
CDR3 protein: CASSINSGGPQETQYF

D gene: TRBD1
clone size: many
CDR3 length: 16
V gene: TRBV6-2/TRBV6-3
J gene: TRBJ1-1
CDR3 DNA: TGTGCCAGCGGATCGGACAGGCGTATCATGAACACTGAAGCTTTCTTT
CDR3 protein: CASGSDRRIMNTEAFF

D gene: TRBD2
clone size: many
CDR3 length: 16
V gene: TRBV7-9
J gene: TRBJ2-3
CDR3 DNA: TGTGCCAGCAGCACCAGACTAGCGGGAGCGGTAGATACGCAGTATTTT
CDR3 protein: CASSTRLAGAVDTQYF

D gene: TRBD2
clone size: many
CDR3 length: 13
V gene: TRBV7-9
J gene: TRBJ2-5
CDR3 DNA: TGTGCCAGCAGCAGACTAGCCCAAGAGACCCAGTACTTC
CDR3 protein: CASSRLAQETQYF

D gene: TRBD1
clone size: many
CDR3 length: 18
V gene: TRBV14
J gene: TRBJ1-1
CDR3 DNA: TGTGCCAGCAGCCAAGAAGCACAGGGGTTAACCATGAACACTGAAGCTTTCTTT
CDR3 protein: CASSQEAQGLTMNTEAFF

D gene: TRBD2
clone size: many
CDR3 length: 15
V gene: TRBV28
J gene: TRBJ2-1
CDR3 DNA: TGTGCCAGCAGTTCATTAGCGGGGACTATAGATGAGCAGTTCTTC
CDR3 protein: CASSSLAGTIDEQFF

D gene: .
clone size: many
CDR3 length: 16
V gene: TRBV29-1
J gene: TRBJ2-1
CDR3 DNA: TGCAGCGTTGAAGATCCACTGCTCAGCTCCTACAATGAGCAGTTCTTC
CDR3 protein: CSVEDPLLSSYNEQFF

D gene: .
clone size: .
CDR3 length: 15
V gene: TRBV25-1
J gene: TRBJ2-7
CDR3 DNA: TGTGCCAGCAGGGAAACAGGGCCCCTTTTCTACGAGCAGTACTTC
CDR3 protein: CASRETGPLFYEQYF

D gene: .
clone size: many
CDR3 length: 12
V gene: TRBV6-2/TRBV6-3
J gene: TRBJ2-3
CDR3 DNA: TGTGCCAGCAGTTCTAAGGGAGATACGCAGTATTTT
CDR3 protein: CASSSKGDTQYF

D gene: TRBD1
clone size: .
CDR3 length: 13
V gene: TRBV13
J gene: TRBJ2-7
CDR3 DNA: TGTGCCAGCAGCGGCGGGACAGGGTTAGAGCAGTACTTC
CDR3 protein: CASSGGTGLEQYF

D gene: TRBD2
clone size: .
CDR3 length: 14
V gene: TRBV7-8
J gene: TRBJ2-1
CDR3 DNA: TGTGCCAGCAGCATGCTGCTAGCGGGGGGTTCTCAGTTCTTC
CDR3 protein: CASSMLLAGGSQFF

D gene: TRBD1
clone size: .
CDR3 length: 17
V gene: TRBV30
J gene: TRBJ1-1
CDR3 DNA: TGTGCCTGGAGTGTATTCAGGGGAGACAGGGTCAACACTGAAGCTTTCTTT
CDR3 protein: CAWSVFRGDRVNTEAFF

D gene: TRBD2
clone size: .
CDR3 length: 17
V gene: TRBV2
J gene: TRBJ2-2
CDR3 DNA: TGTGCCAGCGGGGGACGGCTAGCGGGAGAAAAGGCCGGGGAGCTGTTTTTT
CDR3 protein: CASGGRLAGEKAGELFF

D gene: .
clone size: few
CDR3 length: 15
V gene: TRBV6-2/TRBV6-3
J gene: TRBJ1-5
CDR3 DNA: TGTGCCAGCAGCCACCATGACACCCGCAATCAGCCCCAGCATTTT
CDR3 protein: CASSHHDTRNQPQHF

D gene: .
clone size: many
CDR3 length: 14
V gene: TRBV5-6
J gene: TRBJ2-7
CDR3 DNA: TGTGCCAGCAGAATAACAGGTTTTCCCTACGAGCAGTACTTC
CDR3 protein: CASRITGFPYEQYF

D gene: .
clone size: few
CDR3 length: 11
V gene: TRBV7-9
J gene: TRBJ2-7
CDR3 DNA: TGTGCCAGCAGCCTAAGGTACGAGCAGTACTTC
CDR3 protein: CASSLRYEQYF

D gene: .
clone size: .
CDR3 length: 15
V gene: TRBV10-3
J gene: TRBJ2-3
CDR3 DNA: TGTGCCATCAGAGACCCACTAGGACAAACAGATACGCAGTATTTT
CDR3 protein: CAIRDPLGQTDTQYF

D gene: .
clone size: few
CDR3 length: 13
V gene: TRBV11-2
J gene: TRBJ2-1
CDR3 DNA: TGTGCCAGCAGTCACCGGAGGCGAAATGAGCAGTTCTTC
CDR3 protein: CASSHRRRNEQFF